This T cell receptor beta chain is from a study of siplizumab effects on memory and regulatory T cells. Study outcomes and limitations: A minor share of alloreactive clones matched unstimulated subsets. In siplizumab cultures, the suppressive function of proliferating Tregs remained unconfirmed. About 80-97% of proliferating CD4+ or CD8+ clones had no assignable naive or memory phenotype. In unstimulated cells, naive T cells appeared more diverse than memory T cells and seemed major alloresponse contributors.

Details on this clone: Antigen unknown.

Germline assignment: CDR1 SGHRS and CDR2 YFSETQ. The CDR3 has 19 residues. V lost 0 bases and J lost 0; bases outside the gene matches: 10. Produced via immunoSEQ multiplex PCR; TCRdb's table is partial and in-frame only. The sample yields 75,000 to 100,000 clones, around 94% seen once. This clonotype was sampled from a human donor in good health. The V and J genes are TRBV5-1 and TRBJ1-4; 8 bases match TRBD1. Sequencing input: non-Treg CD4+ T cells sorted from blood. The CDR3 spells CASSLDPQQGGATNEKLFF. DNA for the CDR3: TGCGCCAGCAGCTTGGACCCTCAACAGGGGGGTGCAACTAATGAAAAACTGTTTTTT.